Listed below are T cell receptor beta chains from one sample, sequenced in a study of blood T cell repertoires in COVID-19. Produced via immunoSEQ multiplex PCR; TCRdb's table is partial and in-frame only. The sample includes nearly 350,000 clones, around four fifths of them seen just once. Sequences were obtained from peripheral blood. The receptors originated from a man aged 25 to 40 with active or convalescent COVID-19. The CDR3 runs from the conserved cysteine through the conserved F or W. The D gene is left open where the match is weak. Size tells how often a clone was seen (once, few, many) or the class of an expanded clone, and some rows leave it out.

clone size: NA; D gene: NA; V gene: TRBV6-5; J gene: TRBJ1-1; CDR3 protein: CASSYSAGEGKAFF; CDR3 DNA: TGTGCCAGCAGTTACTCGGCAGGGGAAGGGAAAGCTTTCTTT
clone size: NA; D gene: NA; V gene: TRBV5-1; J gene: TRBJ1-2; CDR3 protein: CASSWGGEGGPANYGYTF; CDR3 DNA: TGCGCCAGCAGCTGGGGTGGTGAAGGAGGTCCAGCTAACTATGGCTACACCTTC
clone size: NA; D gene: TRBD1; V gene: TRBV7-9; J gene: TRBJ1-6; CDR3 protein: CASSSRLLDRVNSPLHF; CDR3 DNA: TGTGCCAGCAGCTCACGTCTTCTGGACAGGGTTAATTCACCCCTCCACTTT
clone size: NA; D gene: TRBD1; V gene: TRBV5-1; J gene: TRBJ1-1; CDR3 protein: CASSSTGVGTEAFF; CDR3 DNA: TGCGCCAGCAGCTCGACAGGGGTGGGCACTGAAGCTTTCTTT
clone size: NA; D gene: TRBD1; V gene: TRBV6-5; J gene: TRBJ1-5; CDR3 protein: CASSLDRVSEAQHF; CDR3 DNA: TGTGCCAGCAGCCTAGACAGGGTTAGCGAAGCCCAGCATTTT
clone size: once; D gene: TRBD1; V gene: TRBV19; J gene: TRBJ1-1; CDR3 protein: CASSAPDRRLNTEAFF; CDR3 DNA: TGTGCCAGTAGTGCTCCGGACAGGAGACTGAACACTGAAGCTTTCTTT
clone size: NA; D gene: NA; V gene: TRBV11-3; J gene: TRBJ2-3; CDR3 protein: CASSSRLGRGRDTQYF; CDR3 DNA: TGTGCCAGCAGCTCGAGACTAGGACGGGGGAGAGATACGCAGTATTTT
clone size: NA; D gene: NA; V gene: TRBV2; J gene: TRBJ1-4; CDR3 protein: CASSTSGALANEKLFF; CDR3 DNA: TGTGCCAGCAGTACGTCAGGGGCCCTAGCTAATGAAAAACTGTTTTTT
clone size: few; D gene: NA; V gene: TRBV6-8; J gene: TRBJ2-1; CDR3 protein: CASRTGFPYNEQFF; CDR3 DNA: TGTGCCAGCAGAACCGGTTTCCCCTACAATGAGCAGTTCTTC
clone size: NA; D gene: TRBD2; V gene: TRBV19; J gene: TRBJ2-7; CDR3 protein: CASSTPGLAGSEQYF; CDR3 DNA: TGTGCCAGTAGTACTCCGGGGCTAGCGGGTTCCGAGCAGTACTTC
clone size: NA; D gene: TRBD2; V gene: TRBV28; J gene: TRBJ2-3; CDR3 protein: CASSPTSGGGGIDTQYF; CDR3 DNA: TGTGCCAGCAGTCCCACTAGCGGAGGGGGAGGTATAGATACGCAGTATTTT
clone size: few; D gene: TRBD1; V gene: TRBV7-2; J gene: TRBJ1-5; CDR3 protein: CASSVTGGGSNQPQHF; CDR3 DNA: TGTGCCAGCAGCGTGACAGGGGGCGGTAGCAATCAGCCCCAGCATTTT
clone size: NA; D gene: NA; V gene: TRBV4-3; J gene: TRBJ1-1; CDR3 protein: CASRWGLNTEAFF; CDR3 DNA: TGCGCCAGCAGATGGGGACTAAACACTGAAGCTTTCTTT
clone size: NA; D gene: NA; V gene: TRBV11-3; J gene: TRBJ2-2; CDR3 protein: CASSLGSRGTGELFF; CDR3 DNA: TGTGCCAGCAGCTTAGGTTCGCGCGGCACCGGGGAGCTGTTTTTT
clone size: NA; D gene: NA; V gene: TRBV30; J gene: TRBJ2-1; CDR3 protein: CAWRRAPYNEQFF; CDR3 DNA: TGTGCCTGGAGGAGGGCCCCCTACAATGAGCAGTTCTTC
clone size: NA; D gene: NA; V gene: TRBV30; J gene: TRBJ2-7; CDR3 protein: CAWSRQGIGEQYF; CDR3 DNA: TGTGCCTGGAGTCGGCAGGGGATAGGCGAGCAGTACTTC
clone size: NA; D gene: NA; V gene: TRBV20-1; J gene: TRBJ2-1; CDR3 protein: CSASGWAKTGGANEQFF; CDR3 DNA: TGCAGTGCTAGTGGATGGGCTAAAACAGGTGGGGCCAATGAGCAGTTCTTC
clone size: NA; D gene: NA; V gene: TRBV27; J gene: TRBJ1-1; CDR3 protein: CASLRFVGFTEAFF; CDR3 DNA: TGTGCCAGCCTTAGATTTGTCGGGTTCACTGAAGCTTTCTTT
clone size: few; D gene: TRBD2; V gene: TRBV27; J gene: TRBJ2-1; CDR3 protein: CASSRRLAVSYNEQFF; CDR3 DNA: TGTGCCAGCAGCCGACGTCTAGCGGTCTCCTACAATGAGCAGTTCTTC
clone size: NA; D gene: NA; V gene: TRBV5-5; J gene: TRBJ1-1; CDR3 protein: CASSLVSRGTEAFF; CDR3 DNA: TGTGCCAGCAGCTTGGTTAGCAGGGGCACTGAAGCTTTCTTT
clone size: few; D gene: TRBD1; V gene: TRBV19; J gene: TRBJ1-5; CDR3 protein: CATDRAEYSNQPQHF; CDR3 DNA: TGTGCCACGGACAGGGCCGAATATAGCAATCAGCCCCAGCATTTT
clone size: NA; D gene: TRBD1; V gene: TRBV19; J gene: TRBJ2-3; CDR3 protein: CASNQGTVTDTQYF; CDR3 DNA: TGTGCCAGTAATCAGGGGACAGTAACAGATACGCAGTATTTT